This T cell receptor beta chain was captured by sequencing in a study of blood T cell repertoires in COVID-19 (dated by TCRdb to about 2020). Some background on the complete study: Collaborator samples came from the United States, Italy and Spain and covered acute and convalescent phases of COVID-19. Where HLA class I and class II types were available, the types were taken from metadata supplied by the sample provider, not from assay-based typing. The prospective study material was composed of cDNA or gDNA derived from T cells, B-cell-depleted T cells, or PBMCs. A de-identified subject ID, COVID-19 status, age in years and sex were almost always included in the sample metadata. Subjects who had been exposed to COVID-19, were actively infected with it, or had recovered from it provided the deeply sampled blood TCRbeta repertoires that made up the dataset. The samples were drawn from two sources: the first 160 participants of the ongoing ImmuneRACE study, and 1,000 to 1,500 subjects contributed by 6 global collaborators. The repertoires were made available in a free public database intended to serve as a resource for research on the immune response to SARS-CoV-2.

To note about this clone: Its target antigen remains unknown. Base qualities were left out, and no much larger clone turns up one base away.

One collaborating source in Seattle enrolled patients while the patients were actively infected and followed the patients over time throughout the course of disease. The collaborating institutions used their own protocols to collect whole blood in K2EDTA tubes. For TCRbeta analysis, collaborator samples were shipped as frozen whole blood, as isolated PBMCs, or as DNA extracted from either sample type. What the work shows at the level of the full study, not this receptor alone: The amount of clinical and demographic metadata varied by source and participant and was provided uncurated.

TCRbeta CDR3 regions were amplified from genomic DNA using the immunoSEQ Assay, a bias-controlled multiplex PCR. The original pipeline was this. Within the assay, amplification of reference gene primers was used to estimate how many nucleated cells each sample contained. Sequence reads were collapsed and filtered to measure the absolute abundance of every unique TCRbeta CDR3 rearrangement. For each sample, productive Simpson clonality was calculated by taking the square root of Simpson's diversity index across productive rearrangements. TCRdb took this table from immuneACCESS and kept in-frame rearrangements with V and J called. Such tables lack part of the clones; where checked against another copy, unresolved V genes explain under half of the gap, and the rest is unexplained. That table supplies the V and J calls and clone size; D and trimming were determined from the DNA. The sample profile shows about 130,000 clones; 75% to 90% of them were found once. The top ten clones comprise about 4.1% of the sample.

Sequencing was done on a sample of peripheral blood. The sequence came from a man aged 60 to 69 with COVID-19, enrolled during active disease.

The DNA reads as follows: TGTGCCAGCAGTAGAATAGACAGTATCAACGAGCAGTACTTC. It specifies CASSRIDSINEQYF. The chain is made from TRBV27 and TRBJ2-7; perhaps TRBD1 is the D gene, with 5 bases matching. V was cut back by 5 bases and J by 5 bases, leaving a gap of 16 bases between them. The CDR3 starts with the cysteine, ends with the phenylalanine, and has 14 residues. The kept DNA is CDR3 alone, 42 bases in frame from the first base. The germline V gene (reference sequence) gives CDR1 as MNHEY and CDR2 as SMNVEV.